Included here is one T cell receptor beta chain sequence, with context. This sample is part of a study of blood T cell repertoires in COVID-19. Study context: Collection of acute and convalescent COVID-19 samples took place in the United States, Italy and Spain. T cells, B-cell-depleted T cells, or PBMCs supplied cDNA or gDNA.

The germline V and J ends were trimmed by 2 bases and 7 bases, with 20 bases remaining between them. Per the germline V gene, CDR1 is LGHNA and CDR2 is YSLEER. CDR3 size: 16 residues. In the original workflow: It was from reference gene primer amplification that nucleated cell counts were estimated. Method: immunoSEQ multiplex PCR; TCRdb's copy keeps in-frame clones and lacks some. The V and J calls and the clone size are those of that table, but D and trimming were determined from the DNA. Of roughly 100,000 clones in the sample, under 80% were seen once. This chain connects TRBV4-3 to TRBJ2-5, with D hard to call. The material sequenced was peripheral blood. The TCR was taken from a woman aged 70-85 years with acute or convalescent COVID-19. CDR3 coding DNA: TGCGCCAGCAGCCAATTGGCCGTGGGCTCGCGCACGACCCAGTACTTC. Amino acids: CASSQLAVGSRTTQYF.